This TCR beta chain was profiled in a study of identical twins. Study outcomes and limitations: Cross-sectional statistical analysis, not tracking of the same donors, underpinned the conclusions. The authors noted that invariant MAIT and iNKT cells could partly confound zero-insertion analyses.

Through template switching, a universal primer site was introduced, and the cDNA contained unique molecular identifiers. TCRdb fed the 5' RACE reads into MiXCR, producing one record per CDR3 protein. The sample lists roughly 1.6 million distinct CDR3 sequences; 25% to 35% were seen once. This clonotype was recorded a few times. What it recognizes is unknown. CDR3 length: 13 residues. Trimming shortened V by 2 bases and J by 6 bases, and 8 bases separated the two germline ends. This chain uses TRBV12-3 or TRBV12-4 with TRBJ2-4, with D unresolved. The sequence was collected from a newborn girl in good health. Sequences were obtained from cord blood. CDR3 region: CASSLWAGNIQYF. Here the CDR3 DNA reads TGTGCCAGCAGTTTATGGGCAGGAAACATTCAGTACTTC.